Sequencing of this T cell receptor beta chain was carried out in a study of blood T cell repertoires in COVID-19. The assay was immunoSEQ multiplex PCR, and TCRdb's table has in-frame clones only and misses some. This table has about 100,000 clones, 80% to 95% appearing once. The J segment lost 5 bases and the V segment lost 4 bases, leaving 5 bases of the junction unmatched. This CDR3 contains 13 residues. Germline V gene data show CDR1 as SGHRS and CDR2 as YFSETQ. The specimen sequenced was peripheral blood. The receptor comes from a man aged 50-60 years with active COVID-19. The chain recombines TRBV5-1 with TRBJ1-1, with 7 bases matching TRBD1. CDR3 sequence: CASSATGETEAFF. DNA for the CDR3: TGCGCCAGCAGCGCTACAGGGGAAACTGAAGCTTTCTTT.